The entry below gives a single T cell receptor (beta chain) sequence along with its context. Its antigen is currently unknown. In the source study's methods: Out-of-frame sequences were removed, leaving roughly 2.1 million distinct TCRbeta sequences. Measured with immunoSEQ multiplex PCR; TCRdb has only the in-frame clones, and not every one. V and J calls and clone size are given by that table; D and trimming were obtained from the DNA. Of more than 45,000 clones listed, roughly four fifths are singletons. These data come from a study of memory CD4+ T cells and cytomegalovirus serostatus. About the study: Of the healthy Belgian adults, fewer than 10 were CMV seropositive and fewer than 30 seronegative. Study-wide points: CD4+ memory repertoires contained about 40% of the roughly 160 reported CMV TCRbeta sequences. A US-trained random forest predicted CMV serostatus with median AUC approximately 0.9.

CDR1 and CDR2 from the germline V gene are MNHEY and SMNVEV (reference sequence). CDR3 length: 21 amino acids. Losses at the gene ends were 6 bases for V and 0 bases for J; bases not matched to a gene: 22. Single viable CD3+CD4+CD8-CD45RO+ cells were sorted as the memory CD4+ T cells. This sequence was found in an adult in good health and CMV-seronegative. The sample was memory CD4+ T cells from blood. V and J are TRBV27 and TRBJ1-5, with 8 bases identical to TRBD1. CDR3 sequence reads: CASSLPPHRTGKNYSNQPQHF. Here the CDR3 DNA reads TGTGCCAGCAGCTTACCCCCCCACCGGACAGGGAAGAATTATAGCAATCAGCCCCAGCATTTT.